This T cell receptor (beta chain) emerged from a study of vaccination effects on CD4 cells after COVID-19. Overall study context: Researchers obtained post-vaccine samples at a median of 72 days past the second dose. Broader study findings: Common cold coronavirus cross-reactivity was shown by only 1 of 255 vaccine-induced clones in healthy vaccinees.

Pools of viral peptides were used by the ViraFEST assay to expand antigen-specific CD4+ T cells ahead of sequencing. A roughly 10-day culture period preceded the isolation of CD4+ T cells. Either the BNT162b2 or mRNA-1273 vaccine was given to participants in two doses. Nucleocapsid antibodies stayed negative before and after vaccination, showing no earlier SARS-CoV-2 infection. Note on this clone: Its cognate antigen is unknown.

Germline V gene sequence: CDR1 MNHEY, CDR2 SVGAGI. CDR3 length: 13 amino acids. Deletions cut 2 bases from V and 5 bases from J, with 9 bases between. Using immunoSEQ multiplex PCR, the repertoire was profiled, and TCRdb retains in-frame clones only, with some absent. The top ten hold under 9.5% of the sample, which has approximately 12,000 clones, roughly 70% seen once. The chain uses TRBV6-5 and TRBJ1-1, with D unresolved. The sample in question was CD4+ T cells from PBMCs cultured with SARS-CoV-2 spike peptides, obtained after COVID-19 vaccination. The receptor's source is a human donor who received a COVID-19 vaccine. CDR3 sequence reads: CASSYGSPTEAFF. The CDR3 DNA reads TGTGCCAGCAGTTACGGGAGCCCGACTGAAGCTTTCTTT.